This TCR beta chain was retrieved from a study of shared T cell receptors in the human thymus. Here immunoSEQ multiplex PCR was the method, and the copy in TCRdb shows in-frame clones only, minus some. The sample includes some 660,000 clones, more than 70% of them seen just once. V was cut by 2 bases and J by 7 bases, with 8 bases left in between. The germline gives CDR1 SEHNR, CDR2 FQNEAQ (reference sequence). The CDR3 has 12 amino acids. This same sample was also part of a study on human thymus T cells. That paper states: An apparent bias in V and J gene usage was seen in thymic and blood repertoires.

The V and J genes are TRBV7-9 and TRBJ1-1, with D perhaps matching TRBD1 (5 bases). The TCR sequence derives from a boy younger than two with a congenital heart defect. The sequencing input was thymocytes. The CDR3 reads CASSLKQGEAFF. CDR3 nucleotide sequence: TGTGCCAGCAGCTTAAAGCAGGGTGAAGCTTTCTTT.